The clone carrying this TCR beta chain showed up just a few times. Antigen unknown. The data are from a study of cytomegalovirus exposure and HLA in healthy donors. Germline V gene data show CDR1 as SNHLY and CDR2 as FYNNEI. Trimming took 8 bases from V and 7 from J, leaving 14 bases between them. This CDR3 spans 13 amino acids. Healthy bone marrow donors made up the donors. The PCR used 60 Vbeta and 13 Jbeta primers. Data came from immunoSEQ multiplex PCR; TCRdb stores just in-frame clones and leaves some out. The data contain a few hundred thousand clones, around 79% of them singletons. Whole-study results and caveats: The only immune exposure information that was available was CMV serostatus. The study labeled 150 to 200 TCR beta chains cytomegalovirus-associated.

Sequences were obtained from PBMCs. The source of this sequence is a man aged 18 to 30 in good health and CMV-seronegative. The chain joins TRBV2 to TRBJ2-2; a possible D gene is TRBD2 (5 bases). CDR3 in amino acids: CASARSGIGELFF. The DNA of the CDR3 is TGTGCCAGCGCCAGAAGCGGTATCGGGGAGCTGTTTTTT.